These 4 T cell receptor beta chains were sequenced from one sample in a study of technical replicates of blood from a few donors. Sequencing was performed with immunoSEQ multiplex PCR; in TCRdb, only in-frame clones are kept and a portion is missing. The data show about 83,000 clones, about 96% seen once. What was sequenced was T cells isolated from PBMCs. These TCRs come from a human donor in good health.

V usage is TRBV9 and J usage is TRBJ2-1; 7 bases are shared with TRBD2. The V gene end was trimmed by 2 bases and the J gene end by 7 bases; junction bases not matched to a gene: 15. Germline V lookup: CDR1 SGDLS, CDR2 YYNGEE. The CDR3 totals 17 residues. Written as DNA, the CDR3 is TGTGCCAGCAGCGTTCTCGAGCGGGAAGTATCGGGGAATGAGCAGTTCTTC. Its protein is CASSVLEREVSGNEQFF.

V gene TRBV19 combines with J gene TRBJ2-7; 8 nucleotides align to TRBD1. CDR1 LNHDA and CDR2 SQIVND come from the germline V gene (reference sequence). Unmatched junction bases numbered 11, after V lost 4 bases and J lost 6 bases. CDR3 length: 15 residues. CDR3 in DNA: TGTGCCAGTAGTACCTCCGGGACAGGAGCTTCCGAGCAGTACTTC. Its protein product is CASSTSGTGASEQYF.

The rearrangement joins TRBV6-5 to TRBJ1-2; D is unresolved. Trimming cost V 2 bases and J 8 bases, with 12 bases left between them. The CDR3 contains 13 residues. From germline, CDR1 is MNHEY and CDR2 SVGAGI. The CDR3 is CASSYRGGYGYTF. The CDR3 DNA is TGTGCCAGCAGTTACAGAGGAGGGTACGGCTACACCTTC.

The chain uses TRBV18 and TRBJ2-1; 13 nucleotides match TRBD2. There are 18 residues in the CDR3. Per germline, CDR1 KGHSH and CDR2 LQKENI. Trimming at V came to 3 bases and at J to 1 base, leaving 6 bases not matched to a gene. DNA for the CDR3: TGTGCCAGCTCACCCCGGACTAGCGGGAGCCTTTCCTACAATGAGCAGTTCTTC. It encodes CASSPRTSGSLSYNEQFF. Combining the CDR3 with reference TRBV18 and TRBJ2-1 gives the whole variable domain NAGVMQNPRHLVRRRGQEARLRCSPMKGHSHVYWYRQLPEEGLKFMVYLQKENIIDESGMPKERFSAEFPKEGPSILRIQQVVRGDSAAYFCASSPRTSGSLSYNEQFFGPGTRLTVL.